This T cell receptor (beta chain) was sequenced in a study of cytomegalovirus exposure and HLA in healthy donors. Background on the study: A subsequent analysis stated that the 110 or so validation repertoires were run on the same platform as the roughly 670 first-cohort repertoires.

Regarding this clone: Its specificity is unknown.

Generated by immunoSEQ multiplex PCR, the TCRdb table keeps only in-frame clones and is missing some. Here the sample spans 120,000 or so clones, around 90% being singletons. This CDR3 region has 15 residues. Losses at the gene ends were 5 bases for V and 7 bases for J; bases not matched to a gene: 10. From germline, CDR1 is GTSNPN and CDR2 SVGIG (reference sequence). Study conclusions and caveats: A few chains tied to CMV proved CMV antigen-specific in vitro. Most TCR sequences were rare, but some public TCRs occurred in many donors. Cytomegalovirus association was listed for roughly 160 TCR beta chains.

The J gene is TRBJ2-1, the V gene TRBV30; 11 bases are a match to TRBD2. What was sequenced was PBMCs. This clonotype was sampled from a woman under 30 in good health and CMV-seronegative. CDR3 sequence: CAWYETSGTGNEQFF. CDR3 bases: TGTGCCTGGTATGAGACTAGCGGGACTGGAAATGAGCAGTTCTTC.